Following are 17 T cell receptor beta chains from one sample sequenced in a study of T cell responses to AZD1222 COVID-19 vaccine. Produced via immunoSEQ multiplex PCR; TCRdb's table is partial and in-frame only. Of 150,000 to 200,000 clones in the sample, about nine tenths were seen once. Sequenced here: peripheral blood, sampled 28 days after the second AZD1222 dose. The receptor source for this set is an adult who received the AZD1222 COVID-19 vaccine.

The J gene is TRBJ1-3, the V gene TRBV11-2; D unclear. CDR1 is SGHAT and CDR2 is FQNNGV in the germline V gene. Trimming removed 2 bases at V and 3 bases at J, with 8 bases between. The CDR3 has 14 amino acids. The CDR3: CASSLRVDGNTIYF. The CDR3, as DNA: TGTGCCAGCAGCTTACGGGTGGATGGAAACACCATATATTTT.

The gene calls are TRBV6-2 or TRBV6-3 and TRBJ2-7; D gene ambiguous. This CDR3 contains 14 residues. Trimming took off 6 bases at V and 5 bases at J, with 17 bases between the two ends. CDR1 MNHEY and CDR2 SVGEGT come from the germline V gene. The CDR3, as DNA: TGTGCCAGCAGCTGGTCCTCAGTGGGCCACGAGCAGTACTTC. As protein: CASSWSSVGHEQYF.

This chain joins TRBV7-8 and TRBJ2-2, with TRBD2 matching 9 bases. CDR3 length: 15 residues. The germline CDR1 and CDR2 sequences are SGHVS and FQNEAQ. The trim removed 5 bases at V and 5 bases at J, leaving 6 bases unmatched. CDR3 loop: CASSPRGGRTGELFF. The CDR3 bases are TGTGCCAGCAGCCCGCGGGGGGGCCGAACCGGGGAGCTGTTTTTT.

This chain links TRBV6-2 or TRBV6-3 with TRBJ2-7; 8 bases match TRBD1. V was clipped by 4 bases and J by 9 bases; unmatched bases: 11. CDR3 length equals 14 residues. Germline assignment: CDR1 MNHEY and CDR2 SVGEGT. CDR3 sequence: CASSSLDRALRQYF. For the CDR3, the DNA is TGTGCCAGCAGTTCCTTGGACAGGGCCCTAAGGCAGTACTTC.

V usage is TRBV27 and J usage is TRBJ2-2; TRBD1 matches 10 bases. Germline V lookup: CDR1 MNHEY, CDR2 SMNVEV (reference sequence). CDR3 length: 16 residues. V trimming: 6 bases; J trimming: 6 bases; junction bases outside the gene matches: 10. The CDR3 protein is CASSWGGQGVAGELFF. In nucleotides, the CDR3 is TGTGCCAGCAGCTGGGGAGGACAGGGGGTCGCCGGGGAGCTGTTTTTT.

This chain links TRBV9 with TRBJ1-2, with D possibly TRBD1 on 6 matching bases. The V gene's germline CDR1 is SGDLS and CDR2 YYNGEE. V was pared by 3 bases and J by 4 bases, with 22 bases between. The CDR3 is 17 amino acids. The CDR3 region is CASSAEPGAGATYGYTF. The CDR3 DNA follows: TGTGCCAGCAGCGCCGAACCGGGGGCGGGGGCGACCTATGGCTACACCTTC.

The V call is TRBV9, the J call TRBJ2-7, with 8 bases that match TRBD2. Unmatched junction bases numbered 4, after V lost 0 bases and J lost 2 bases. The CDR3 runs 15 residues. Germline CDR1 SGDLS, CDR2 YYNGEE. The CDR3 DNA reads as TGTGCCAGCAGCGTAGCTAGCGGGCCCACCTACGAGCAGTACTTC. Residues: CASSVASGPTYEQYF.

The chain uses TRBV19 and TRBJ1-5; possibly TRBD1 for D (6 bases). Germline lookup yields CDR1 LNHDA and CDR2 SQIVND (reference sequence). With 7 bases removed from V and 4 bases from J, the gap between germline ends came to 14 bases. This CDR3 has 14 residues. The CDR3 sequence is CASMGGRRNQPQHF. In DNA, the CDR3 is TGTGCCAGTATGGGGGGGCGGAGAAATCAGCCCCAGCATTTT.

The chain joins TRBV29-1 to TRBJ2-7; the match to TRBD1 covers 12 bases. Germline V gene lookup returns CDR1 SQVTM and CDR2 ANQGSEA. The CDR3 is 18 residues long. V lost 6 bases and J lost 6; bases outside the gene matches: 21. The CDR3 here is CSVETRDRGLIGASEQYF. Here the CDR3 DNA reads TGCAGCGTCGAGACTCGGGACAGGGGGCTGATTGGTGCCAGCGAGCAGTACTTC.

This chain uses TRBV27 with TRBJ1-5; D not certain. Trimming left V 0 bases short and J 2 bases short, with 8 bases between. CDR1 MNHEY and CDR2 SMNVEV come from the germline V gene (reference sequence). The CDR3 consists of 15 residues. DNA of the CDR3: TGTGCCAGCAGTTTATCGGAGGGCCGCAATCAGCCCCAGCATTTT. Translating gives CASSLSEGRNQPQHF.

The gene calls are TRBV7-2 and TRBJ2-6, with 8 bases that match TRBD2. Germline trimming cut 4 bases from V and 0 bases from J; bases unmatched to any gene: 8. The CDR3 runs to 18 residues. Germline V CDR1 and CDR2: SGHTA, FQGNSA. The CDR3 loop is CASSSPPGGLSGANVLTF. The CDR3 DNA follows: TGTGCCAGCAGCTCCCCGCCGGGGGGGCTCTCTGGGGCCAACGTCCTGACTTTC.

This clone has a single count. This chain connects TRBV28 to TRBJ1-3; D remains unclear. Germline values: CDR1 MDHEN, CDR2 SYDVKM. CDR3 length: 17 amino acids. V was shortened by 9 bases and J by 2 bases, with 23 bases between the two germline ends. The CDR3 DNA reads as TGTGCCAGACTGGGCAGAGTCGAGGACTGCCCTGGAAACACCATATATTTT. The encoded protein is CARLGRVEDCPGNTIYF. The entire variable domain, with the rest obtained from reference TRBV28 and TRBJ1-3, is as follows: DVKVTQSSRYLVKRTGEKVFLECVQDMDHENMFWYRQDPGLGLRLIYFSYDVKMKEKGDIPEGYSVSREKKERFSLILESASTNQTSMYLCARLGRVEDCPGNTIYFGEGSWLTVV.

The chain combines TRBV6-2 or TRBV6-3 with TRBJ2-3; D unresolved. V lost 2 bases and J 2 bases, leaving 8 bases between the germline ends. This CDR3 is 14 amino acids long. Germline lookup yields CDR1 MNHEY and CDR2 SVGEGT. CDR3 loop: CASSYAQNTDTQYF. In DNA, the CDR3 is TGTGCCAGCAGTTACGCTCAGAACACAGATACGCAGTATTTT.

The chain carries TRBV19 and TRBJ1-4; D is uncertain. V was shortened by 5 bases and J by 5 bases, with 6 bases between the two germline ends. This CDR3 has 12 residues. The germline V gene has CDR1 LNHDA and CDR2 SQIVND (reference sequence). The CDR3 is CASSDLNEKLFF. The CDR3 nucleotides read TGTGCCAGTAGTGATCTAAATGAAAAACTGTTTTTT.

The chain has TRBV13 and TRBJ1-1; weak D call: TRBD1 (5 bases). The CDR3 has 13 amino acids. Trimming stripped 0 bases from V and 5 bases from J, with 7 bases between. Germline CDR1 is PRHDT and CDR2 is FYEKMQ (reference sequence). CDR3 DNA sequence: TGTGCCAGCAGCTTAGGTAGGGGAACTGAAGCTTTCTTT. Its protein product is CASSLGRGTEAFF.

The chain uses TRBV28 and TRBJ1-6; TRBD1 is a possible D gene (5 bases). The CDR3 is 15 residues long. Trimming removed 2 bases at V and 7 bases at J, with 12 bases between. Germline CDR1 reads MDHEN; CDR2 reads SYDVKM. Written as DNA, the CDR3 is TGTGCCAGCAGTTTAAGGGGTGGGGGAAATTCACCCCTCCACTTT. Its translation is CASSLRGGGNSPLHF.

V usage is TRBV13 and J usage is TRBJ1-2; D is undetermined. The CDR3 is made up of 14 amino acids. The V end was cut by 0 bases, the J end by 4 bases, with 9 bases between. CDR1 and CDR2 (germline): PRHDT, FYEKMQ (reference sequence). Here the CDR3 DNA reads TGTGCCAGCAGCTTAGGGGCGGGGTTCTATGGCTACACCTTC. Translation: CASSLGAGFYGYTF.